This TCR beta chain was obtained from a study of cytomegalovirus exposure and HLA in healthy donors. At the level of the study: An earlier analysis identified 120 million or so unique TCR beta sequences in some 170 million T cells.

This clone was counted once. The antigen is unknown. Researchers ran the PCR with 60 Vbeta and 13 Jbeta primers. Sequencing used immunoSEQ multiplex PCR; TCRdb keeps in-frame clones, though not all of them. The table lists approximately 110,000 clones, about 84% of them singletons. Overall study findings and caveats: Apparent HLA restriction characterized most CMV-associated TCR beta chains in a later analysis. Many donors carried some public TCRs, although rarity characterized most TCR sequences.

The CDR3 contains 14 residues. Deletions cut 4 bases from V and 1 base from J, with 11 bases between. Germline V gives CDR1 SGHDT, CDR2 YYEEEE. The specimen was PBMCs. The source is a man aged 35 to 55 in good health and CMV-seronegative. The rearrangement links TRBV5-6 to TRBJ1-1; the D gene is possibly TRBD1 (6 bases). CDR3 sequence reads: CASSRQTGNTEAFF. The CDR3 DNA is TGTGCCAGCAGCCGCCAGACAGGGAACACTGAAGCTTTCTTT.